These 9 T cell receptor beta chains came from one sample sequenced in a study of blood T cell repertoires in COVID-19. Profiled with immunoSEQ multiplex PCR; TCRdb holds only in-frame clones, not every one. The sample has more than 300,000 clones, approximately 89% seen once. Sequencing was performed on peripheral blood. The receptors originated from a woman aged 25 to 39 with COVID-19, enrolled during active disease.

This rearrangement joins TRBV5-1 to TRBJ2-1; tentative D call: TRBD1 (6 bases). The CDR3 covers 15 residues. The germline V gene has CDR1 SGHRS and CDR2 YFSETQ. Trimming pared 0 bases from V and 8 bases from J, leaving 15 bases between. The chain's CDR3 is CASSLAAAGVDEQFF. The CDR3 DNA follows: TGCGCCAGCAGCTTGGCCGCGGCAGGGGTGGATGAGCAGTTCTTC.

This clone was detected only once. The V gene is TRBV3-1 (or the pseudogene TRBV3-2), the J gene TRBJ2-7, with TRBD1 matching 8 bases. The CDR3 is 16 amino acids. Germline CDR1 is LGHDT and CDR2 is YNNKEL (reference sequence). Trimming cost V 1 base and J 10 bases; bases outside gene matches: 15. CDR3 region: CASSQVLGAGGEYQYF. CDR3 nucleotides: TGTGCCAGCAGCCAAGTGCTAGGGGCAGGGGGCGAATACCAGTACTTC.

J is TRBJ2-1 and V is TRBV30; the match to TRBD2 covers 7 bases. This CDR3 contains 15 residues. Germline V lookup: CDR1 GTSNPN, CDR2 SVGIG (reference sequence). V lost 2 bases to trimming and J lost 3 bases; unmatched junction nucleotides: 7. In nucleotides, the CDR3 is TGTGCCTGGAGTAGCAGCGGGGAAAACTACAATGAGCAGTTCTTC. This translates into CAWSSSGENYNEQFF.

The chain employs TRBV7-3 and TRBJ1-1; D might be TRBD1 (5 bases). V lost 1 base, J lost 0 bases, and 12 bases lay in between. The CDR3 totals 16 residues. Germline V gene data show CDR1 as SGHTA and CDR2 as FQGTGA. CDR3 sequence reads: CASSLKGRSLNTEAFF. The CDR3 nucleotides are TGTGCCAGCAGCTTAAAGGGGCGGAGCTTGAACACTGAAGCTTTCTTT.

The chain recombines TRBV6-6 with TRBJ2-1; D remains ambiguous. The germline V gene has CDR1 MNHNY and CDR2 SVGAGI (reference sequence). Trimming took 0 bases from V and 9 from J, leaving 6 bases between them. There are 12 residues in the CDR3. CDR3 sequence: CASSYSAVEQFF. The CDR3 DNA reads TGTGCCAGCAGTTACTCCGCGGTTGAGCAGTTCTTC.

This chain uses TRBV3-1 (or the pseudogene TRBV3-2) with TRBJ1-1, with D perhaps matching TRBD1 (5 bases). The germline V gene has CDR1 LGHDT and CDR2 YNNKEL (reference sequence). This CDR3 region has 15 residues. The V end was cut by 4 bases, the J end by 1 base, with 13 bases between. As DNA, the CDR3 is TGTGCCAGCAGCCGGTGGGGGGGAGGGAACACTGAAGCTTTCTTT. Its protein is CASSRWGGGNTEAFF.

This sequence joins TRBV28 and TRBJ2-7; 10 positions agree with TRBD1. The V gene end was trimmed by 6 bases and the J gene end by 4 bases; junction bases not matched to a gene: 6. This CDR3 has 14 amino acids. CDR1 is MDHEN, CDR2 SYDVKM, per germline. CDR3 residues: CASRAGTGAYEQYF. CDR3 nucleotides: TGTGCCAGCAGGGCCGGGACAGGGGCGTACGAGCAGTACTTC.

The chain links TRBV19 to TRBJ2-7; 10 bases align to TRBD1. Trimming cost V 10 bases and J 3 bases; bases outside gene matches: 6. Germline loops: CDR1 LNHDA, CDR2 SQIVND (reference sequence). The CDR3 is 13 residues long. This chain's CDR3 is CATRDRGFYEQYF. CDR3 coding DNA: TGTGCCACCAGGGACAGGGGCTTCTACGAGCAGTACTTC. The entire variable domain, with the rest obtained from reference TRBV19 and TRBJ2-7, is as follows: DGGITQSPKYLFRKEGQNVTLSCEQNLNHDAMYWYRQDPGQGLRLIYYSQIVNDFQKGDIAEGYSVSREKKESFPLTVTSAQKNPTAFYLCATRDRGFYEQYFGPGTRLTVT.

V usage is TRBV15 and J usage is TRBJ2-3, with D tentatively TRBD1 (5 bases). The CDR3 contains 13 residues. The germline gives CDR1 LNHNV, CDR2 YYDKDF (reference sequence). Trimming shortened V by 3 bases and J by 4 bases, and 8 bases separated the two germline ends. CDR3 DNA sequence: TGTGCCACCAGCAGCCAGGGCCCAGATACGCAGTATTTT. Its translation is CATSSQGPDTQYF.